Presented here are 6 T cell receptor beta chains from one specimen sequenced in a study of early T cells in non-severe SARS-CoV-2 infection. Each CDR3 protein is one row after TCRdb ran MiXCR on the 5' RACE reads. The data show roughly 53,000 distinct CDR3 sequences, more than 9% seen once. The specimen sequenced was whole blood. These receptors all come from an adult who was a healthcare worker with PCR-confirmed SARS-CoV-2 infection or an uninfected control (not recorded which).

The V and J genes are TRBV11-2 and TRBJ1-1; D possibly corresponds to TRBD1 (5 bases). This CDR3 contains 14 residues. Trimming stripped 1 base from V and 4 bases from J, with 10 bases between. CDR1 and CDR2 (germline): SGHAT, FQNNGV. CDR3 region: CASSLVWGSTEAFF. The CDR3 DNA is TGTGCCAGCAGCTTAGTTTGGGGGTCCACTGAAGCTTTCTTT. The full variable domain, in which reference TRBV11-2 and TRBJ1-1 provide the parts outside the CDR3, is EAGVAQSPRYKIIEKRQSVAFWCNPISGHATLYWYQQILGQGPKLLIQFQNNGVVDDSQLPKDRFSAERLKGVDSTLKIQPAKLEDSAVYLCASSLVWGSTEAFFGQGTRLTVV.

This clonotype was counted ten times or more. The V call is TRBV20-1, the J call TRBJ2-3; unclear D gene. V was clipped by 0 bases and J by 0 bases, with 7 bases between them. CDR3 length equals 14 residues. Germline CDR1 reads DFQATT; CDR2 reads SNEGSKA (reference sequence). As DNA, the CDR3 is TGCAGTGCTAGAGATCCCCGTAGCACAGATACGCAGTATTTT. Its protein product is CSARDPRSTDTQYF.

In this sample, this clonotype turned up many times. The genes are TRBV14 and TRBJ2-7, with a tentative D call TRBD1 (5 bases). CDR1 is SGHDN, CDR2 FVKESK, per germline. The CDR3 has 14 amino acids. V shed 0 bases and J shed 3 bases, with 9 bases lying between them. CDR3 sequence (DNA): TGTGCCAGCAGCCAAGACAGGGCGTACTACGAGCAGTACTTC. It encodes CASSQDRAYYEQYF. The complete variable domain, with remaining parts taken from reference TRBV14 and TRBJ2-7, reads EAGVTQFPSHSVIEKGQTVTLRCDPISGHDNLYWYRRVMGKEIKFLLHFVKESKQDESGMPNNRFLAERTGGTYSTLKVQPAELEDSGVYFCASSQDRAYYEQYFGPGTRLTVT.

This clonotype was observed many times. The chain is built from TRBV6-4 and TRBJ1-1; no clear D gene. The CDR3 spans 14 residues. CDR1 is MRHNA and CDR2 is SNTAGT in the germline V gene. Trimming removed 0 bases from V and 1 base from J, with 6 bases in between. The CDR3 DNA sequence: TGTGCCAGCAGTGACTCCGACTCGAACACTGAAGCTTTCTTT. Translated, it gives CASSDSDSNTEAFF.

This clonotype was seen at least ten times. This sequence joins TRBV9 and TRBJ1-5, with 8 positions matching TRBD1. CDR1 is SGDLS and CDR2 is YYNGEE in the germline V gene. This CDR3 contains 14 residues. V lost 3 bases, J lost 4 bases, and 3 bases stayed unmatched. In DNA, the CDR3 is TGTGCCAGCAGCGGGCAGGGGGCTAATCAGCCCCAGCATTTT. Its protein is CASSGQGANQPQHF.

This clonotype was detected many times. The genes are TRBV7-9 and TRBJ1-1; a possible D gene is TRBD1 (5 bases). Germline values: CDR1 SEHNR, CDR2 FQNEAQ (reference sequence). The ends were cut back, 3 bases at V and 0 bases at J, with 26 bases in the middle. The CDR3 has 20 residues. The CDR3 reads CASSFHPLGQGRNMNTEAFF. DNA of the CDR3: TGTGCCAGCAGCTTTCACCCTTTGGGGCAGGGCCGCAACATGAACACTGAAGCTTTCTTT.